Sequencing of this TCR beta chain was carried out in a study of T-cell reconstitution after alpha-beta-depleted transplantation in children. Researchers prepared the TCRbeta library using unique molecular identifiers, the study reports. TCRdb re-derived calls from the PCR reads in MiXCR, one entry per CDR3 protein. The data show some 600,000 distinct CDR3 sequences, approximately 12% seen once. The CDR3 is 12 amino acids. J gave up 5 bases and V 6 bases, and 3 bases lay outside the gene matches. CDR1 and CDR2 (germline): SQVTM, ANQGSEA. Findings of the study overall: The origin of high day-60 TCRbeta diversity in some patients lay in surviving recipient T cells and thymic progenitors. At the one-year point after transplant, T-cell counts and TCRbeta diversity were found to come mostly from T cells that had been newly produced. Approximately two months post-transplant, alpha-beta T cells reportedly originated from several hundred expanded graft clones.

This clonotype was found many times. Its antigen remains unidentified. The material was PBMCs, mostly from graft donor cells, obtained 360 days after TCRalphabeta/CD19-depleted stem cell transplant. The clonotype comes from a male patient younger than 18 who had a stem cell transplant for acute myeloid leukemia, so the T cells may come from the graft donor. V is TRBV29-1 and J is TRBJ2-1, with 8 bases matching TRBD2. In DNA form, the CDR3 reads TGCAGCGTCAGAGCGGGAGACAATGAGCAGTTCTTC. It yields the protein CSVRAGDNEQFF.